This is a list of T cell receptor beta chains from one sample in a study of T cells in Graves' hyperthyroidism and ophthalmopathy. TCRdb used MiXCR to reprocess the multiplex PCR reads, holding one entry per CDR3 protein. This sample carries 650,000 to 850,000 distinct CDR3 sequences, approximately 19% of them seen once, and the ten largest clones take 15% to 20%. Sample: blood. These receptor sequences come from a woman between 45 and 60 years old with Graves' hyperthyroidism that later progressed to Graves' ophthalmopathy. CDR3s include the opening cysteine and the closing phenylalanine or tryptophan. D genes are given only for firm matches. A row's size may be missing; if present it is once, few, many or a size class.

many,TRBJ1-1,TRBD1,TRBV6-1,TGTGCCAGCAGGGACAGGAGGGTGAGCACTGAAGCTTTCTTT,CASRDRRVSTEAFF
many,TRBJ2-1,TRBD2,TRBV5-1,TGCGCCAGCAGCTTAAGCGGGGCCCCCTACAATGAGCAGTTCTTC,CASSLSGAPYNEQFF
many,TRBJ2-5,-,TRBV12-3/TRBV12-4,TGTGCCAGCAGTTTGTTTTTCGCGGGGGCAGAGACCCAGTACTTC,CASSLFFAGAETQYF
many,TRBJ2-7,TRBD1,TRBV2,TGTGCCAGCTTGGGACAGGGGGACGAGCAGTACTTC,CASLGQGDEQYF
-,TRBJ2-3,-,TRBV20-1,TGCAGTGCCCACAGGGAAGGGTCAGATACGCAGTATTTT,CSAHREGSDTQYF
-,TRBJ1-1,TRBD1,TRBV6-1,TGTGCCAGCAGTAAACAGGGGGTGCGCACTGAAGCTTTCTTT,CASSKQGVRTEAFF
many,TRBJ1-3,-,TRBV7-2,TGTGCCAGCAGCGACCGGACGGGCTCTGGAAACACCATATATTTT,CASSDRTGSGNTIYF
many,TRBJ1-2,-,TRBV6-5,TGTGCCAGCAGTTACTCGCGGTTTCGGAATGGCTACACCTTC,CASSYSRFRNGYTF
many,TRBJ2-3,-,TRBV12-3/TRBV12-4,TGTGCCAGCAGTTTTGCCGGGGGGCCCAACACAGATACGCAGTATTTT,CASSFAGGPNTDTQYF
many,TRBJ1-2,-,TRBV18,TGTGCCAGCTCGCCGTCCCAGGGTGGCTACACCTTC,CASSPSQGGYTF
-,TRBJ2-7,TRBD1,TRBV15,TGTGCCACCAGCAGACAAAGACAGGGCGCATCCTACGAGCAGTACTTC,CATSRQRQGASYEQYF
few,TRBJ2-7,TRBD2,TRBV12-3/TRBV12-4,TGTGCCAGCAGTCCCCTTGGACTAGCGGGGGAGCGGTACTTC,CASSPLGLAGERYF
few,TRBJ1-4,TRBD1,TRBV5-1,TGCGCCAGCAGCTTATCCCCAGGGGGCGGTGAAAAACTGTTTTTT,CASSLSPGGGEKLFF
-,TRBJ2-7,-,TRBV27,TGTGCCAGCAGGACCCGGGACACCCTGGTCTACGAGCAGTACTTC,CASRTRDTLVYEQYF
many,TRBJ1-1,TRBD1,TRBV11-2,TGTGCCAGCAGCCCAGGGGGCGCACGGAATACTGAAGCTTTCTTT,CASSPGGARNTEAFF
-,TRBJ1-1,-,TRBV27,TGTGCCAGCAGTTTATCTAATGGGTTAACTGAAGCTTTCTTT,CASSLSNGLTEAFF
many,TRBJ2-1,TRBD2,TRBV20-1,TGCAGTGCTAGAGTGGGACTAGCGGGGCACAATGAGCAGTTCTTC,CSARVGLAGHNEQFF
-,TRBJ1-1,-,TRBV5-1,TGCGCCAGCAATCGGGCGGCGCTTGGTGGCACTGAAGCTTTCTTT,CASNRAALGGTEAFF
few,TRBJ2-3,TRBD2,TRBV5-6,TGTGCCAGCAGCACCCCTAGCGGGGTGACAGATACGCAGTATTTT,CASSTPSGVTDTQYF